This T cell receptor beta chain was sequenced in a study of monozygotic twins with inflammatory bowel disease. Whole-study findings and limits: Support for a single strong signal or clonotype associated with IBD was absent. By inverse Simpson index, TCRbeta diversity was lower in IBD patients than in healthy co-twins.

The germline gives CDR1 SGHTA, CDR2 FQGNSA. The CDR3 is made up of 14 amino acids. To note about this clonotype: The target antigen is unknown.

Following a re-call of the 5' RACE reads, TCRdb has one entry per CDR3 protein and lacks DNA. The sample's table shows about 160,000 distinct CDR3 sequences. The sample comprised blood. The sequence came from a human donor with ulcerative colitis or Crohn's disease, or a healthy co-twin of an affected twin (not recorded which). The V and J genes are TRBV7-2 and TRBJ2-2; the TRBD1 assignment by TCRdb is unverifiable without DNA. CDR3 sequence: CASRLGGGTGELFF. Variable domain in full (rest from reference TRBV7-2 and TRBJ2-2): GAGVSQSPSNKVTEKGKDVELRCDPISGHTALYWYRQSLGQGLEFLIYFQGNSAPDKSGLPSDRFSAERTGGSVSTLTIQRTQQEDSAVYLCASRLGGGTGELFFGEGSRLTVL.